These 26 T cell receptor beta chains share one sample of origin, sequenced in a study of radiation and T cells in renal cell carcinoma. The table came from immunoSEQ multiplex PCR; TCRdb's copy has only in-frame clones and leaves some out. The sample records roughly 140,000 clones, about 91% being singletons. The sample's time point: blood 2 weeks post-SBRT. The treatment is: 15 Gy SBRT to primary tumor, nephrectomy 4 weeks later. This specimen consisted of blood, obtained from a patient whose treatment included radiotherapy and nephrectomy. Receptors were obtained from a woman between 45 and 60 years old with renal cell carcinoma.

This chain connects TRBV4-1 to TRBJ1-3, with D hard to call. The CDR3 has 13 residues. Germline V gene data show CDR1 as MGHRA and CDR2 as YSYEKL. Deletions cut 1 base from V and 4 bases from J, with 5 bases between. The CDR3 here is CASSQGTGNTIYF. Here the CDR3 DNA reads TGCGCCAGCAGCCAAGGAACAGGAAACACCATATATTTT.

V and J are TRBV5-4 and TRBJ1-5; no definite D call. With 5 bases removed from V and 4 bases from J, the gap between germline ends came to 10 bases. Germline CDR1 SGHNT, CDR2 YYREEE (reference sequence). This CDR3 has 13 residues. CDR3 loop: CASRAGLNQPQHF. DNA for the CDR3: TGTGCCAGCAGGGCGGGCCTGAATCAGCCCCAGCATTTT.

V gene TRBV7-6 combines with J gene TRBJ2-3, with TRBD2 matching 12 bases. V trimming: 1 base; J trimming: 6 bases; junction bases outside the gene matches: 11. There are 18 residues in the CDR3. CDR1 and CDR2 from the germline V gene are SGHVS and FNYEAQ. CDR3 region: CASSLEGPGLAGTDTQYF. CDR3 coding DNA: TGTGCCAGCAGCTTAGAGGGGCCTGGACTAGCGGGGACGGATACGCAGTATTTT.

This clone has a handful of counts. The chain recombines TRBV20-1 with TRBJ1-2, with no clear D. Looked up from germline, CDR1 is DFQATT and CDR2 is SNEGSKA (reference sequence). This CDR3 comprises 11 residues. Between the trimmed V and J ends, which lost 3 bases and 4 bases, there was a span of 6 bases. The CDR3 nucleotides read TGCAGTGCTAGTGGTAGCTATGGCTACACCTTC. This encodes CSASGSYGYTF.

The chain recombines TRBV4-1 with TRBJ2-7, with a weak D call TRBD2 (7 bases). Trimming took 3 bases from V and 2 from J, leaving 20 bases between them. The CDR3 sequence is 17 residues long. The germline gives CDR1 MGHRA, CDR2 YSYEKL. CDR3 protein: CASSHAPLSGGPYEQYF. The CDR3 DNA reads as TGCGCCAGCAGCCATGCCCCGCTGTCGGGGGGCCCCTACGAGCAGTACTTC.

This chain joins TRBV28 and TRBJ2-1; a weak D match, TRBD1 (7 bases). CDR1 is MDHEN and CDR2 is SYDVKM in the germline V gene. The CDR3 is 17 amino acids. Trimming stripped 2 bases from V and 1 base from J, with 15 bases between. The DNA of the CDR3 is TGTGCCAGCAGTTTAGCCCCGGCAGGGGGGTCCTACAATGAGCAGTTCTTC. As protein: CASSLAPAGGSYNEQFF.

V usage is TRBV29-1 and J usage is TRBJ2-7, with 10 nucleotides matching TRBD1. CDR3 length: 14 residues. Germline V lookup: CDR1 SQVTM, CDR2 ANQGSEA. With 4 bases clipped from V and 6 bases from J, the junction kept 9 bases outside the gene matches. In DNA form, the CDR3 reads TGCAGCGTTGGAGTGACAGGGGGCCCGCTCGAGCAGTACTTC. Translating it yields CSVGVTGGPLEQYF.

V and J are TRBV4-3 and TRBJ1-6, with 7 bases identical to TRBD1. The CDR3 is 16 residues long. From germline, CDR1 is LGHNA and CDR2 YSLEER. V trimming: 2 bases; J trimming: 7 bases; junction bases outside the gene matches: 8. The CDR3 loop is CASSQYPPGGNSPLHF. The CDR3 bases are TGCGCCAGCAGCCAATACCCACCAGGGGGGAATTCACCCCTCCACTTT.

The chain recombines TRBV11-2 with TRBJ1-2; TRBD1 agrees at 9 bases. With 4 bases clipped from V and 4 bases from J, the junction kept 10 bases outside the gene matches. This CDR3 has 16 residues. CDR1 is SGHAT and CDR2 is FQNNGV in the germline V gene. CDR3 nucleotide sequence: TGTGCCAGCAGCTCGACCGGGACAGGGCTCCTCTATGGCTACACCTTC. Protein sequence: CASSSTGTGLLYGYTF.

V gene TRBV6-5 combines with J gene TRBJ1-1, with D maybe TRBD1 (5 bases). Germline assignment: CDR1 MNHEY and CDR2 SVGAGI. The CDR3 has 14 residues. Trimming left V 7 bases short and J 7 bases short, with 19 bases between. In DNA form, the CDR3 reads TGTGCCAGCAACCAGGGACCGGGACCTTTTGAAGCTTTCTTT. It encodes CASNQGPGPFEAFF.

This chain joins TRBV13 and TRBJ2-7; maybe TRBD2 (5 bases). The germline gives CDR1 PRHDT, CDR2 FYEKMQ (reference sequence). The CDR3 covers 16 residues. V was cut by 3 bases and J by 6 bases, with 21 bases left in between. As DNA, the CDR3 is TGTGCCAGCAGCTTCCCCTCCGGGGTTGGGCTTGGCGAGCAGTACTTC. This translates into CASSFPSGVGLGEQYF.

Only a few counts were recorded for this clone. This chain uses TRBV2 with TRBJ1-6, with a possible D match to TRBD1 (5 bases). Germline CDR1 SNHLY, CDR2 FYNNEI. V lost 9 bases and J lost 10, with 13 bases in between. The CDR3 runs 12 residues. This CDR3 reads CASSLGGSPLHF. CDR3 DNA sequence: TGTGCCAGTTCCCTGGGGGGGTCACCCCTCCACTTT.

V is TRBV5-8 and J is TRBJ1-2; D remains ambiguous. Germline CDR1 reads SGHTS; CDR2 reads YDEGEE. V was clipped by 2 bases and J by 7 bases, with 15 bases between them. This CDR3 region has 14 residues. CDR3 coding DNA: TGTGCCAGCAGCTTCCTCGGGGAGGAGCCTGGCTACACCTTC. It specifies CASSFLGEEPGYTF.

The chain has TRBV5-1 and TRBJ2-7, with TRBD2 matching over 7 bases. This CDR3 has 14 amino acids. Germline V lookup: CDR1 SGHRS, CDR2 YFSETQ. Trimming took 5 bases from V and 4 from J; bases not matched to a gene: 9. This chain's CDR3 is CASRAGTTVYEQYF. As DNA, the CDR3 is TGCGCCAGCAGAGCCGGGACTACCGTTTACGAGCAGTACTTC.

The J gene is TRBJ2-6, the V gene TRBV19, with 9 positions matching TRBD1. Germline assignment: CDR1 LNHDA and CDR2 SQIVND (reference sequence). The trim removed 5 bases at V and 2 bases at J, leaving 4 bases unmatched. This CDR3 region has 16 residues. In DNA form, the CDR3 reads TGTGCCAGTAGTCGAGACAGGGGGACTGGGGCCAACGTCCTGACTTTC. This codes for CASSRDRGTGANVLTF.

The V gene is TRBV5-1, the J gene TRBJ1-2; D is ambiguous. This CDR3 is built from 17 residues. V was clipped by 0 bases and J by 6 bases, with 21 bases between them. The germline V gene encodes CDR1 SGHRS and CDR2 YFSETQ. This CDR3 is CASSLAVNAGERHGYTF. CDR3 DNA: TGCGCCAGCAGCTTGGCCGTTAACGCCGGGGAAAGGCATGGCTACACCTTC.

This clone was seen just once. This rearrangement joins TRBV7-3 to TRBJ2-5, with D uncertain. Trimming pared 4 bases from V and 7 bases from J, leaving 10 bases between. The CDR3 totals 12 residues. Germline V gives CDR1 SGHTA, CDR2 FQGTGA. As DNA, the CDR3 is TGTGCCAGCAGCTCCCCACCTGGGACCCAGTACTTC. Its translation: CASSSPPGTQYF.

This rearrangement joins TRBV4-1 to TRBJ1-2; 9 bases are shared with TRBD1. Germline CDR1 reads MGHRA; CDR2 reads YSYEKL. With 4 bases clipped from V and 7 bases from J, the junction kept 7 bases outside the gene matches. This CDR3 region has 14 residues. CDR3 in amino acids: CASSPGTGRTGYTF. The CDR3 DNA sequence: TGCGCCAGCAGCCCAGGGACAGGGAGGACTGGCTACACCTTC.

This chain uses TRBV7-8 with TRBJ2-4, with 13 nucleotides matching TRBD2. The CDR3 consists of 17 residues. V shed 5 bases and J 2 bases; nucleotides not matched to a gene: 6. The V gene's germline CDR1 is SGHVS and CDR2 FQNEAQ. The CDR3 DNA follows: TGTGCCAGCAGCCTCACTAGCGGGGGGGCATCCAAAAACATTCAGTACTTC. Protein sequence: CASSLTSGGASKNIQYF.

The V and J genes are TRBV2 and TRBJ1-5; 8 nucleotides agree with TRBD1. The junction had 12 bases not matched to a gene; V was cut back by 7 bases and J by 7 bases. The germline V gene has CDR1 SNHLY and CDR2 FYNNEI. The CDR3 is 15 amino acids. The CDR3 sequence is CASIGQGGPQQPQHF. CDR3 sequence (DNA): TGTGCCAGCATTGGACAGGGAGGCCCACAGCAGCCCCAGCATTTT.

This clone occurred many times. In nucleotides, the CDR3 is TGCAGTGCTAGTTACAATGAAAAACTGTTTTTT. Translated, it gives CSASYNEKLFF. This chain connects TRBV20-1 to TRBJ1-4; D call uncertain. V lost 3 bases and J lost 5, with 4 bases in between. This CDR3 is 11 amino acids long. Germline CDR1 and CDR2: DFQATT and SNEGSKA (reference sequence).

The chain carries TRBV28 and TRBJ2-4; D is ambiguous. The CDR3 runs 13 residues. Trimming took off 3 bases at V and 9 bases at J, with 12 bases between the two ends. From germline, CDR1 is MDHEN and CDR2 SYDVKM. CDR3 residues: CASSLVSLGIQYF. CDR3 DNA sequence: TGTGCCAGCAGTTTGGTGTCGTTGGGCATTCAGTACTTC.

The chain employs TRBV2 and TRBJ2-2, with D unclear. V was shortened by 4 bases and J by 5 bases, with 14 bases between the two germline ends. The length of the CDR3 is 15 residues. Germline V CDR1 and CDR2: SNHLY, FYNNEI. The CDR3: CASSARRFGTGELFF. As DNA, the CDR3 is TGTGCCAGCAGTGCTCGCCGCTTCGGAACCGGGGAGCTGTTTTTT.

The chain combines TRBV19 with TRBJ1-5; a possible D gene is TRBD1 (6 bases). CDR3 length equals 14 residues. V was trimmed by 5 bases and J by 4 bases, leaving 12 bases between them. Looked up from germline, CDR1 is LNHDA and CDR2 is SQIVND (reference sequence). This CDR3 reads CASSDTGRNQPQHF. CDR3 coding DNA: TGTGCCAGTAGTGATACAGGGCGAAATCAGCCCCAGCATTTT.

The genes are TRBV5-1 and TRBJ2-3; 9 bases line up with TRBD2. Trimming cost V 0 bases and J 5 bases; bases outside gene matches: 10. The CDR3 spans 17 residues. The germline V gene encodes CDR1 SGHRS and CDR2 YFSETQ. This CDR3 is CASSLGPAGGGVDTQYF. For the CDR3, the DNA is TGCGCCAGCAGCTTGGGTCCAGCGGGGGGCGGGGTAGATACGCAGTATTTT.

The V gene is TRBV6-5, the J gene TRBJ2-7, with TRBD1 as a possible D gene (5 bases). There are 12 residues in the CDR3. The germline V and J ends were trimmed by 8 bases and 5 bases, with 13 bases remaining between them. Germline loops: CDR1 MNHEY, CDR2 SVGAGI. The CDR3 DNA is TGTGCCAGCGTTTCAGGGAACCACGAGCAGTACTTC. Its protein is CASVSGNHEQYF.